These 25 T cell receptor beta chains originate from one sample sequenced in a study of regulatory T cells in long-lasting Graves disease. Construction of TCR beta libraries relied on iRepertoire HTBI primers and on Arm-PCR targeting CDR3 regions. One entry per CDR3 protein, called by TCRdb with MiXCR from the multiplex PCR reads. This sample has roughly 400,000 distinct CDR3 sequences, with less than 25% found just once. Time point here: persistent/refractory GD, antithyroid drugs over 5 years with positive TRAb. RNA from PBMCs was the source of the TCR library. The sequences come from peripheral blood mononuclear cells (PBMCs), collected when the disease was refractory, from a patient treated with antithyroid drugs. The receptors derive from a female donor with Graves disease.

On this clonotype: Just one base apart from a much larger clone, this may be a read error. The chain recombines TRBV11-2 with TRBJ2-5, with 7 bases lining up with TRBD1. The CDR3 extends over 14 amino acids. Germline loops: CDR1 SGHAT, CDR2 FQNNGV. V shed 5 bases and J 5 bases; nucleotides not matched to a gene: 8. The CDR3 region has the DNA TGTGCCAGCAGCACCACAGGGGCTGGGGAGACCCAGTACTTC. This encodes CASSTTGAGETQYF.

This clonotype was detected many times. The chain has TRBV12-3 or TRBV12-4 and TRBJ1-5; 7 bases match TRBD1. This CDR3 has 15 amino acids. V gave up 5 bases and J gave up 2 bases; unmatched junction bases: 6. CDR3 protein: CASSGTGTGNQPQHF. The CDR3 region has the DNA TGTGCCAGCAGTGGTACCGGGACAGGCAATCAGCCCCAGCATTTT.

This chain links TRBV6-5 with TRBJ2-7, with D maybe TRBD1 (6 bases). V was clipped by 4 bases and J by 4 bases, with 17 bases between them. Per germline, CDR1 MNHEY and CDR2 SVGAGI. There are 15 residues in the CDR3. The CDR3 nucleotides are TGTGCCAGCAGTTTAACAGGGATGGAATTTTACGAGCAGTACTTC. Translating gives CASSLTGMEFYEQYF.

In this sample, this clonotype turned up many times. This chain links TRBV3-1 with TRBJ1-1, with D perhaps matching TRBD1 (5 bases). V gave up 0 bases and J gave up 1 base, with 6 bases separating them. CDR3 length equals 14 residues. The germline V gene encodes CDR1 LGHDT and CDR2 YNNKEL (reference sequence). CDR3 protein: CASSQDRENTEAFF. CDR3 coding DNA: TGTGCCAGCAGCCAAGACAGGGAGAACACTGAAGCTTTCTTT.

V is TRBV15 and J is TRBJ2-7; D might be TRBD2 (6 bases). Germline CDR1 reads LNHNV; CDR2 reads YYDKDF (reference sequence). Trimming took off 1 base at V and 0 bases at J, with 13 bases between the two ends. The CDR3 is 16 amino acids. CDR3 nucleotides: TGTGCCACCAGCAGAGGTGGAGGGGCCAACTCCTACGAGCAGTACTTC. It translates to CATSRGGGANSYEQYF.

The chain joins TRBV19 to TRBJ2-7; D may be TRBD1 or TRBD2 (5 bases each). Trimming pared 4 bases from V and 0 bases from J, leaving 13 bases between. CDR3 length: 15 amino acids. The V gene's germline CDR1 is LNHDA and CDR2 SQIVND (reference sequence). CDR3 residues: CASSKEGTSSYEQYF. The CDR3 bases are TGTGCCAGTAGTAAAGAGGGGACCAGCTCCTACGAGCAGTACTTC. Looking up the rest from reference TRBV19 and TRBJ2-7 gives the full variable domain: DGGITQSPKYLFRKEGQNVTLSCEQNLNHDAMYWYRQDPGQGLRLIYYSQIVNDFQKGDIAEGYSVSREKKESFPLTVTSAQKNPTAFYLCASSKEGTSSYEQYFGPGTRLTVT.

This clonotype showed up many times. The CDR3 DNA sequence: TGTGCCAGCAGCTTTGGACTAGCGGGAGGTTGGACCGGGGAGCTGTTTTTT. Translating it yields CASSFGLAGGWTGELFF. This chain joins TRBV11-2 and TRBJ2-2, with 14 bases lining up with TRBD2. CDR1 is SGHAT and CDR2 is FQNNGV in the germline V gene. CDR3 size: 17 residues. Germline trimming cut 3 bases from V and 5 bases from J; bases unmatched to any gene: 5.

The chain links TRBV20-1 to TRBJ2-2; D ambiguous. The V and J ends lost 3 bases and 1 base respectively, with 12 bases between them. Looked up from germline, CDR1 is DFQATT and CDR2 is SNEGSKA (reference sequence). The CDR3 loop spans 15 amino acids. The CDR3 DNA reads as TGCAGTGCTAGTGTGGCAGGCAGGAACACCGGGGAGCTGTTTTTT. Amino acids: CSASVAGRNTGELFF.

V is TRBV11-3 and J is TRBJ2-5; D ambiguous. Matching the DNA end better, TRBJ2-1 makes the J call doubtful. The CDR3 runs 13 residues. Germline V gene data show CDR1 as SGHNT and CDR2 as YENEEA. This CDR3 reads CASSPHEANEQFF. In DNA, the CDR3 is TGTGCCAGCAGCCCCCACGAGGCCAATGAGCAGTTCTTC.

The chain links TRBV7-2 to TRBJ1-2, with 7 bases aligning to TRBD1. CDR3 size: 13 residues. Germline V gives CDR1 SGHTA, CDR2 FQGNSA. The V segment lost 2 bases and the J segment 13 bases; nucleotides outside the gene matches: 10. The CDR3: CASSLRAQQGTTF. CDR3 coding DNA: TGTGCCAGCAGCTTACGGGCACAACAGGGGACCACCTTC.

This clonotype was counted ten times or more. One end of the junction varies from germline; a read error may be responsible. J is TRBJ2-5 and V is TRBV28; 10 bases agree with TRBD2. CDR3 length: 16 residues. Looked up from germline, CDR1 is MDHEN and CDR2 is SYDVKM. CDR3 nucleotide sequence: TGTGCCAGCAGTTCAACAAAACTAGCGGGATTAGAGTCCCAGTACTTC. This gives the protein CASSSTKLAGLESQYF.

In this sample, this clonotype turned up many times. The CDR3 DNA reads TGTGCCAGCAGTTGGGAAGAGACCCAGTACTTC. Translation: CASSWEETQYF. The V and J genes are TRBV12-3 or TRBV12-4 and TRBJ2-5; D uncertain. The CDR3 sequence is 11 residues long. Trimming shortened V by 4 bases and J by 3 bases, and 3 bases separated the two germline ends.

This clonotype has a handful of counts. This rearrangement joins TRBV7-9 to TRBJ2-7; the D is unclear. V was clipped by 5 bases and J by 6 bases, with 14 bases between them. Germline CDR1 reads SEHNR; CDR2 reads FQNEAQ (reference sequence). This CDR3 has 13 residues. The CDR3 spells CASSPINVGEQYF. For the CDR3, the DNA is TGTGCCAGCAGCCCGATCAATGTTGGCGAGCAGTACTTC. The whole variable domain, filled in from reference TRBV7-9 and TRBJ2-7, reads DTGVSQNPRHKITKRGQNVTFRCDPISEHNRLYWYRQTLGQGPEFLTYFQNEAQLEKSRLLSDRFSAERPKGSFSTLEIQRTEQGDSAMYLCASSPINVGEQYFGPGTRLTVT.

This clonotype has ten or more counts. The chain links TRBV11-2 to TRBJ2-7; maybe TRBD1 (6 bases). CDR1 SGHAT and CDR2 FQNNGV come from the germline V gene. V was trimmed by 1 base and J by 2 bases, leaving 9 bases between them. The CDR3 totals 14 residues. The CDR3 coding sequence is TGTGCCAGCAGCTTAGGGACAGTTGCCTACGAGCAGTACTTC. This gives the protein CASSLGTVAYEQYF.

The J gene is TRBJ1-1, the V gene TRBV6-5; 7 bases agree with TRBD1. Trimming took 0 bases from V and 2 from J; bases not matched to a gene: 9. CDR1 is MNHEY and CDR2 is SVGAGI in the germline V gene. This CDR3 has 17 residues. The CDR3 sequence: CASSYSMGQQINTEAFF. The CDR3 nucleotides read TGTGCCAGCAGTTACTCGATGGGACAGCAGATTAACACTGAAGCTTTCTTT.

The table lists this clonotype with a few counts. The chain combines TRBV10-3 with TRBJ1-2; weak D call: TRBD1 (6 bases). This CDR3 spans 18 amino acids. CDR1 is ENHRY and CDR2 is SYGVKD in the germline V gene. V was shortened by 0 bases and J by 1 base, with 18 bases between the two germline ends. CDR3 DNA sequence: TGTGCCATCAGTGAGTCGAGACAGGCCCCGATGGGTAACTATGGCTACACCTTC. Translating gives CAISESRQAPMGNYGYTF.

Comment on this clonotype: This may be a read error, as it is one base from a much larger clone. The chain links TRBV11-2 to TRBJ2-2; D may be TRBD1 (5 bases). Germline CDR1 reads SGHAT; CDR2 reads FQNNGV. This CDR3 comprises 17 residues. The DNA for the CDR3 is TGTACCAGCAGCTTAGTTCAAGGGGTTTCGGTCACCGGGGAGCTGTTTTTT. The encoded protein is CTSSLVQGVSVTGELFF.

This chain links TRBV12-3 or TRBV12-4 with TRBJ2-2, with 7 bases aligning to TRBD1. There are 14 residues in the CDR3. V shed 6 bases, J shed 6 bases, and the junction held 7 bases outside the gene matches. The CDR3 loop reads CASRDRERAGELFF. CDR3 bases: TGTGCCAGCAGAGACAGGGAGAGGGCCGGGGAGCTGTTTTTT.

The CDR3: CASSLDPGEQYF. Here the CDR3 DNA reads TGTGCCAGCTCACTAGACCCGGGGGAGCAGTACTTC. The V call is TRBV18, the J call TRBJ2-7; possibly TRBD2 for D (5 bases). Deletions cut 4 bases from V and 7 bases from J, with 11 bases between. This CDR3 spans 12 amino acids. Germline CDR1 KGHSH, CDR2 LQKENI.

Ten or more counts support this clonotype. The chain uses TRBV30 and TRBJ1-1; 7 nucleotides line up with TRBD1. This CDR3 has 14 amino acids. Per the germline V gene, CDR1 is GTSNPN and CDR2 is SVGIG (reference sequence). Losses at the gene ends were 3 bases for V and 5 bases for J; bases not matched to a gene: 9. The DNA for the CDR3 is TGTGCCTGGAGCGCCGAGGGGGCTAGAACTGAAGCTTTCTTT. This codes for CAWSAEGARTEAFF.

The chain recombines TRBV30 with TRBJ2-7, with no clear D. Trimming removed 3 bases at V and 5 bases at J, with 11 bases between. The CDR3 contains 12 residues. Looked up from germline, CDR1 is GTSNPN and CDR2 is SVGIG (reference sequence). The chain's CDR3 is CAWRRLGDEQYF. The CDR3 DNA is TGTGCCTGGAGAAGGCTGGGCGACGAGCAGTACTTC.

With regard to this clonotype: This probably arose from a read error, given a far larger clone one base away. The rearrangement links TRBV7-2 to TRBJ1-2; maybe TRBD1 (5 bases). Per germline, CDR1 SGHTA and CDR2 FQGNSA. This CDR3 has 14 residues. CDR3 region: CASSTGTHVGPHDF. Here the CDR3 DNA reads TGTGCCAGCAGCACGGGAACGCATGTGGGACCACACGACTTC.

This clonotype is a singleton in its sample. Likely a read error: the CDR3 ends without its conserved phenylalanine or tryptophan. The CDR3 loop reads CASSPTQGFGNTIYS. As DNA, the CDR3 is TGTGCCAGCAGTCCTACACAGGGATTTGGAAACACCATATATTCT. The genes are TRBV2 and TRBJ1-3, with D perhaps matching TRBD1 (6 bases). Germline CDR1 SNHLY, CDR2 FYNNEI. CDR3 length equals 15 residues. V lost 5 bases, J lost 3 bases, and 14 bases lay in between.

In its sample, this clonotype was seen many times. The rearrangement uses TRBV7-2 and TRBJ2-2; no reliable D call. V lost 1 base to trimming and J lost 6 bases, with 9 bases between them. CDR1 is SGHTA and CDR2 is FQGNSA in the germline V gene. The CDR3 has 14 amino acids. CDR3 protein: CASSLVIGSGELFF. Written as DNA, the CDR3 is TGTGCCAGCAGCTTAGTAATTGGCTCCGGGGAGCTGTTTTTT. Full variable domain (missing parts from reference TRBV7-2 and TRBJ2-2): GAGVSQSPSNKVTEKGKDVELRCDPISGHTALYWYRQSLGQGLEFLIYFQGNSAPDKSGLPSDRFSAERTGGSVSTLTIQRTQQEDSAVYLCASSLVIGSGELFFGEGSRLTVL.

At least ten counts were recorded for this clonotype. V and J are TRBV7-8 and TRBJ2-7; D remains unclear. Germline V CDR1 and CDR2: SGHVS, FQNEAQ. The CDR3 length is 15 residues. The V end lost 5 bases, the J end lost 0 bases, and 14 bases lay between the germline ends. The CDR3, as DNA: TGTGCCAGCAGCCTGTCCCAGGAGAGCTCCTACGAGCAGTACTTC. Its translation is CASSLSQESSYEQYF.